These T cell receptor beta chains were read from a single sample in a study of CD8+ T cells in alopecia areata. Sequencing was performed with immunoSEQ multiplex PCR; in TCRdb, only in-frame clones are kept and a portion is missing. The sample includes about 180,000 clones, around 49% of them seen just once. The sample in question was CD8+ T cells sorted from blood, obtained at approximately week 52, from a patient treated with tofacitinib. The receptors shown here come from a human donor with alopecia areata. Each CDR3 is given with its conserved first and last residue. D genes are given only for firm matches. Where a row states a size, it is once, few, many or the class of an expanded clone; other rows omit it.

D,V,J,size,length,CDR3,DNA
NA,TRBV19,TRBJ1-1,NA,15,CASANLREGNTEAFF,TGTGCCAGTGCCAATCTCAGGGAGGGGAACACTGAAGCTTTCTTT
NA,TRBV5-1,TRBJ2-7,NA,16,CASSPGRIGSSYEQYF,TGCGCCAGCAGCCCCGGCCGCATAGGGAGCTCCTACGAGCAGTACTTC
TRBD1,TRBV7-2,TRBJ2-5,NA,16,CASSLGAGGEQETQYF,TGTGCCAGCAGCTTAGGGGCAGGGGGCGAGCAAGAGACCCAGTACTTC
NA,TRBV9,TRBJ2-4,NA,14,CASAMSASENIQYF,TGTGCCAGCGCTATGTCGGCTAGCGAAAACATTCAGTACTTC
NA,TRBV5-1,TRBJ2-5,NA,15,CASSSEGGLAETQYF,TGCGCCAGCAGCTCCGAAGGGGGTTTGGCGGAGACCCAGTACTTC
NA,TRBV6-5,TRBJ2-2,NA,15,CASTPGAESTGELFF,TGTGCCAGCACTCCTGGGGCCGAATCCACCGGGGAGCTGTTTTTT
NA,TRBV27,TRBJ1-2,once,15,CASSVGLPINYGYTF,TGTGCCAGCAGTGTTGGGTTGCCCATTAACTATGGCTACACCTTC
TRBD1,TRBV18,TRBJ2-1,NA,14,CASRDRESDNEQFF,TGTGCCAGCCGGGACAGGGAATCCGACAATGAGCAGTTCTTC
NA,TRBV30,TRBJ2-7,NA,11,CAWSVGREQYF,TGTGCCTGGAGTGTGGGTCGGGAGCAGTACTTC
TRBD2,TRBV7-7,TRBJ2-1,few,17,CASSPRTSGGNYNEQFF,TGTGCTAGCAGCCCCCGGACTAGCGGGGGGAACTACAATGAGCAGTTCTTC
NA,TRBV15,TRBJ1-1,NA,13,CATSREGLPEAFF,TGTGCCACCAGCAGAGAGGGATTACCTGAAGCTTTCTTT
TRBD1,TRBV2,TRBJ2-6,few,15,CASSGTGDGANVLTF,TGTGCCAGCAGCGGAACAGGGGACGGGGCCAACGTCCTGACTTTC
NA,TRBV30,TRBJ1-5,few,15,CAWSEVGGFNQPQHF,TGTGCCTGGAGTGAAGTAGGAGGGTTCAATCAGCCCCAGCATTTT
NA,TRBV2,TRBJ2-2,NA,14,CASRGGRATGELFF,TGTGCCAGCAGGGGCGGTAGGGCCACCGGGGAGCTGTTTTTT
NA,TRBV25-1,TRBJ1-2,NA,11,CASSEFAGFSF,TGTGCCAGCAGTGAATTCGCGGGGTTCTCCTTC
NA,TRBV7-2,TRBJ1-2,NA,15,CASSLTVDGANGYTF,TGTGCCAGCAGCTTAACGGTTGACGGGGCCAATGGCTACACCTTC
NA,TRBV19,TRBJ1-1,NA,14,CASSLTAGLAEAFF,TGTGCCAGTAGCTTAACAGCAGGGTTGGCTGAAGCTTTCTTT
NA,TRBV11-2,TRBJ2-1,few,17,CASSPRIGAQFHNEQFF,TGTGCCAGCAGCCCGAGGATAGGAGCCCAGTTCCACAATGAGCAGTTCTTC
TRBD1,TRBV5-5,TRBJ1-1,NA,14,CASSEMTGPPEAFF,TGTGCCAGCAGCGAAATGACAGGGCCCCCCGAAGCTTTCTTT
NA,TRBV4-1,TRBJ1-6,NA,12,CASSTRNSPLHF,TGCGCCAGCAGTACAAGAAATTCACCCCTCCACTTT
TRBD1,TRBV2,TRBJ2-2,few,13,CASMGQTTGELFF,TGTGCCAGCATGGGACAGACGACCGGGGAGCTGTTTTTT
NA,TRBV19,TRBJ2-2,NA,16,CASSIGGAGNTGELFF,TGTGCCAGTAGTATAGGGGGAGCAGGGAACACCGGGGAGCTGTTTTTT
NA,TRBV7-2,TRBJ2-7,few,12,CASSLALDEQYF,TGTGCCAGCAGCTTAGCGTTGGACGAGCAGTACTTC
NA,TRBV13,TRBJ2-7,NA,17,CASSPSEGGGNYYEQYF,TGTGCCAGCAGCCCCTCGGAGGGGGGAGGAAACTACTACGAGCAGTACTTC
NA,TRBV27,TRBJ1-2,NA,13,CASSEGGGYGYTF,TGTGCCAGCAGTGAAGGTGGGGGTTATGGCTACACCTTC
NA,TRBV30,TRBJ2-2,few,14,CARRGLQEGGELFF,TGTGCCCGGAGGGGACTCCAAGAGGGTGGGGAGCTGTTTTTT
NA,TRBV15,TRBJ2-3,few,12,CATSRGTDTQYF,TGTGCCACCAGCCGGGGCACAGATACGCAGTATTTT
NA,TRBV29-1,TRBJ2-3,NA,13,CSVVRRGADTQYF,TGCAGCGTCGTCAGACGAGGGGCAGATACGCAGTATTTT
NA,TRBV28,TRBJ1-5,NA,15,CASSSQGDSNQPQHF,TGTGCCAGCAGCTCACAGGGAGATAGCAATCAGCCCCAGCATTTT
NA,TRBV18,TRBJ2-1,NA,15,CASSLAAGGWNEQFF,TGTGCCAGCTCGCTTGCGGCGGGCGGTTGGAATGAGCAGTTCTTC
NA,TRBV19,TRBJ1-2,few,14,CASRTQETNYGYTF,TGTGCCAGTAGAACACAGGAGACTAACTATGGCTACACCTTC
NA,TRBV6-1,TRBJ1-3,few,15,CASSGDGASGNTIYF,TGTGCCAGCAGTGGCGACGGGGCCTCTGGAAACACCATATATTTT
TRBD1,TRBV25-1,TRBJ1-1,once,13,CASRGSQGGEAFF,TGTGCCAGCAGGGGGTCCCAGGGGGGTGAAGCTTTCTTT
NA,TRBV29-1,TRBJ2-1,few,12,CSVEGGHNEQFF,TGCAGCGTTGAAGGGGGGCACAATGAGCAGTTCTTC
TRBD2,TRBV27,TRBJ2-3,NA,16,CASTRLAGGRTDTQYF,TGTGCCAGCACCAGACTAGCGGGGGGCAGGACAGATACGCAGTATTTT
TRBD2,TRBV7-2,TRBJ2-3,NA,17,CASSLDPSGGLIDTQYF,TGTGCCAGCAGCTTAGATCCTAGCGGGGGGCTTATAGATACGCAGTATTTT
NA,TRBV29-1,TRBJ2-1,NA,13,CSVPGESYNEQFF,TGCAGCGTTCCAGGGGAATCCTACAATGAGCAGTTCTTC
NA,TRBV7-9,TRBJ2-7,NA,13,CASSQGGNYEQYF,TGTGCCAGCAGCCAAGGGGGGAACTACGAGCAGTACTTC
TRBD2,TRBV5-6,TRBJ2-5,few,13,CASSWSGAETQYF,TGTGCCAGCAGCTGGAGCGGGGCGGAGACCCAGTACTTC
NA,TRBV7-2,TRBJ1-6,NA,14,CASSLVQYNSPLHF,TGTGCCAGCAGCTTAGTACAGTATAATTCACCCCTCCACTTT
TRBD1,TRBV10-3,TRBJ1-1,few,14,CAISESPGGIEAFF,TGTGCCATCAGTGAGTCTCCAGGGGGCATTGAAGCTTTCTTT
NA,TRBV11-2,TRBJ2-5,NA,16,CASSLHFQGLVETQYF,TGTGCCAGCAGCTTACACTTCCAGGGTCTGGTAGAGACCCAGTACTTC
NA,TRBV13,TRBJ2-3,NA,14,CASSLGRRTDTQYF,TGTGCCAGCAGCTTAGGCAGGCGCACAGATACGCAGTATTTT
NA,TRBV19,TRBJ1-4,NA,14,CASSETTFTEKLFF,TGTGCCAGTAGCGAGACGACCTTTACTGAAAAACTGTTTTTT
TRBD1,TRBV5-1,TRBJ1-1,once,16,CASSSRTGKMNTEAFF,TGCGCCAGCAGCTCCCGGACAGGGAAGATGAACACTGAAGCTTTCTTT
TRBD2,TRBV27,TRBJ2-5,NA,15,CASIVTGTSGETQYF,TGTGCCAGCATCGTAACCGGGACTAGCGGGGAGACCCAGTACTTC
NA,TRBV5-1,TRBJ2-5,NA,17,CASSLLPQGMSQETQYF,TGCGCCAGCAGCTTGCTTCCCCAGGGAATGAGCCAAGAGACCCAGTACTTC
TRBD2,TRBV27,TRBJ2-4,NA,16,CASSSSGGRNKNIQYF,TGTGCCAGCTCCTCTAGCGGGGGAAGAAACAAAAACATTCAGTACTTC
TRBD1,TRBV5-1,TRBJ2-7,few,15,CASSLGDRWTYEQYF,TGCGCCAGCAGCTTGGGGGACAGGTGGACTTACGAGCAGTACTTC
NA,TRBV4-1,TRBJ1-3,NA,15,CASSQQGMPGNTIYF,TGCGCCAGCAGCCAGCAGGGTATGCCTGGAAACACCATATATTTT
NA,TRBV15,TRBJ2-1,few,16,CATSSSAMISYNEQFF,TGTGCCACCAGCAGTTCGGCCATGATCTCCTACAATGAGCAGTTCTTC
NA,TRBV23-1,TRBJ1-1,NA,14,CASSQSCQGPEAFF,TGCGCCAGCAGTCAATCTTGCCAGGGCCCTGAAGCTTTCTTT
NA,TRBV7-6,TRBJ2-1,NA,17,CASSLYQTGHFYNEQFF,TGTGCCAGCAGCTTATACCAAACGGGACATTTTTACAATGAGCAGTTCTTC
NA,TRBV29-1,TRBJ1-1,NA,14,CSVDVSGLSTEAFF,TGCAGCGTTGATGTATCCGGGTTGAGCACTGAAGCTTTCTTT
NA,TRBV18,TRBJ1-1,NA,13,CASLDRTNTEAFF,TGTGCCAGCTTGGACAGAACGAACACTGAAGCTTTCTTT
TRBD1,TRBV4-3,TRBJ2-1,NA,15,CASSPDRGRGNEQFF,TGCGCCAGCAGCCCTGACAGGGGGCGGGGCAATGAGCAGTTCTTC
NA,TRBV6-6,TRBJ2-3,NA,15,CASSFVAASTDTQYF,TGTGCCAGCAGTTTTGTGGCAGCTAGCACAGATACGCAGTATTTT
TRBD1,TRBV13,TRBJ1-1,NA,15,CASSLGLRTGFEAFF,TGTGCCAGCAGCTTAGGCCTAAGGACAGGGTTTGAAGCTTTCTTT
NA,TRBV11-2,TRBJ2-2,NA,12,CASSLRSGELFF,TGTGCCAGCAGCTTAAGGTCCGGGGAGCTGTTTTTT